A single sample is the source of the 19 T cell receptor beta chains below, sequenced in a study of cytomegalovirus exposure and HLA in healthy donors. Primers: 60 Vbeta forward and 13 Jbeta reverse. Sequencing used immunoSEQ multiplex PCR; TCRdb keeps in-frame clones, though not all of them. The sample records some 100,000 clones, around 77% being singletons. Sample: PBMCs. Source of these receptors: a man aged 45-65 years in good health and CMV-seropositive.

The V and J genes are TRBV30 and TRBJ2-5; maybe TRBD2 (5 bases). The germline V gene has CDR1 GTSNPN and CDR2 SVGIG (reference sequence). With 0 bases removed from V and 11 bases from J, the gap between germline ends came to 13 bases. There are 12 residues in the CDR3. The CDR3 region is CAWSVLPGEQYF. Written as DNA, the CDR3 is TGTGCCTGGAGTGTACTTCCCGGGGAGCAGTACTTC.

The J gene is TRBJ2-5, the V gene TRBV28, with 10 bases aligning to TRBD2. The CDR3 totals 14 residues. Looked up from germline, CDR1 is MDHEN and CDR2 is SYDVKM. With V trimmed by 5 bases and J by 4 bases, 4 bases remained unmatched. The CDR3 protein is CASSPGTSVETQYF. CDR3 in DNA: TGTGCCAGCAGTCCTGGGACTAGCGTAGAGACCCAGTACTTC.

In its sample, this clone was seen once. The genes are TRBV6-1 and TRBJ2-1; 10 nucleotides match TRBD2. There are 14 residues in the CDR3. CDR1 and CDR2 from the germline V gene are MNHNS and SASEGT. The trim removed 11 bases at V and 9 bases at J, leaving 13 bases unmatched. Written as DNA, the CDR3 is TGTGCCGCGATACTAGCGGGGTCCACGAGTGAGCAGTTCTTC. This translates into CAAILAGSTSEQFF.

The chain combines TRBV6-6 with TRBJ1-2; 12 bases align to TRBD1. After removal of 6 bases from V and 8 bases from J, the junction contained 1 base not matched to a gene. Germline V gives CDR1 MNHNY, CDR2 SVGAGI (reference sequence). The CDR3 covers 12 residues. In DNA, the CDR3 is TGTGCCAGCAGGGGGACAGGGGGCGGCTACACCTTC. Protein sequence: CASRGTGGGYTF.

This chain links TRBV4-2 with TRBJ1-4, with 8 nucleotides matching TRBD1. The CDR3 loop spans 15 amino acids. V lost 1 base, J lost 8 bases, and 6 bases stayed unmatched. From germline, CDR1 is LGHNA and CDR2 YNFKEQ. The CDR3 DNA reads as TGTGCCAGCAGCCAAGTCGGACAGGGATCCGAAAAACTGTTTTTT. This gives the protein CASSQVGQGSEKLFF.

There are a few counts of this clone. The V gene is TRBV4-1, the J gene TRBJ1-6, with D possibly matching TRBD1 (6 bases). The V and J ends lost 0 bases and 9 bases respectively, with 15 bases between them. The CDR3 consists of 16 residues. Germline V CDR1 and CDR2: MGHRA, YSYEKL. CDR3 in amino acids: CASSQDRGGVSSPLHF. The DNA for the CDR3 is TGCGCCAGCAGCCAAGATCGCGGGGGCGTTAGTTCACCCCTCCACTTT.

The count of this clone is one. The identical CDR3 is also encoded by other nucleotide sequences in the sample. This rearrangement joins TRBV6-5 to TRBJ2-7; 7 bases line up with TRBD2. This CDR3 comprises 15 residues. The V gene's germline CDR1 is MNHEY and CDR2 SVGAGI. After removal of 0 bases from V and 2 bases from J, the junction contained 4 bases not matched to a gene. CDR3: CASSYSGRGTYEQYF. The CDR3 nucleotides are TGTGCCAGCAGTTACTCCGGGCGGGGGACCTACGAGCAGTACTTC.

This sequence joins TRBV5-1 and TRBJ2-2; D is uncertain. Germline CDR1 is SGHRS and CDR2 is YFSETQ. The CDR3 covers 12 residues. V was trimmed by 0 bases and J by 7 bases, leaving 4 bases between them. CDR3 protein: CASSLVIGELFF. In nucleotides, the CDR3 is TGCGCCAGCAGCTTGGTAATCGGGGAGCTGTTTTTT.

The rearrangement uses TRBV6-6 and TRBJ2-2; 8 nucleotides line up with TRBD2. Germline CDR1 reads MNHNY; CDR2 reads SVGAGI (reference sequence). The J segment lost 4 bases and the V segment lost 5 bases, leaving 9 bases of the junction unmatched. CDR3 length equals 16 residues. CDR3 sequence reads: CASSQIRGGGTGELFF. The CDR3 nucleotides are TGTGCCAGCAGTCAAATCCGGGGGGGAGGCACCGGGGAGCTGTTTTTT.

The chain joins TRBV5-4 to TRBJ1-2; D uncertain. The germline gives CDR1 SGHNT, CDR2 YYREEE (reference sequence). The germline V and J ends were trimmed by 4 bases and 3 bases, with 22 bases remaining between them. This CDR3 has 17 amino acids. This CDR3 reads CASSHPGSVQMDYGYTF. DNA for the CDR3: TGTGCCAGCAGCCACCCGGGGAGCGTACAAATGGACTATGGCTACACCTTC. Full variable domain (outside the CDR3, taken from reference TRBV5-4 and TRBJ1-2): ETGVTQSPTHLIKTRGQQVTLRCSSQSGHNTVSWYQQALGQGPQFIFQYYREEENGRGNFPPRFSGLQFPNYSSELNVNALELDDSALYLCASSHPGSVQMDYGYTFGSGTRLTVV.

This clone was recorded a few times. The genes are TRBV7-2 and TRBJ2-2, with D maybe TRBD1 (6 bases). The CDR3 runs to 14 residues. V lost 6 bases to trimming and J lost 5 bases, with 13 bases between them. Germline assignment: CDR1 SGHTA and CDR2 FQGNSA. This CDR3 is CASRPGTSTGELFF. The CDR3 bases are TGTGCCAGCAGGCCCGGGACATCGACCGGGGAGCTGTTTTTT.

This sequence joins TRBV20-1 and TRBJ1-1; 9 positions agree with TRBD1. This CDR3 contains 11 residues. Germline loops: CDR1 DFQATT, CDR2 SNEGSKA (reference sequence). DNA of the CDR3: TGCACCACCGCTAGGACAGGGGTATTTTTCTTT. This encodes CTTARTGVFFF.

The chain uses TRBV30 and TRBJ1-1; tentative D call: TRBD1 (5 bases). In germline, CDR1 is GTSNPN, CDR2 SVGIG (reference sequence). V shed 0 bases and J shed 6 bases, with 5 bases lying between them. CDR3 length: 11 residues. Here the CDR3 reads CAWSVGPEAFF. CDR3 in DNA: TGTGCCTGGAGTGTGGGGCCTGAAGCTTTCTTT.

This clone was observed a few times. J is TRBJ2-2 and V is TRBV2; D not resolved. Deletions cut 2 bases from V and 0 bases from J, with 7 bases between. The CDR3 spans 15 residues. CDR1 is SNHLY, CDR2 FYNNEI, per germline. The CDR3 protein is CASSEQQTNTGELFF. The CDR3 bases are TGTGCCAGCAGTGAACAACAAACGAACACCGGGGAGCTGTTTTTT.

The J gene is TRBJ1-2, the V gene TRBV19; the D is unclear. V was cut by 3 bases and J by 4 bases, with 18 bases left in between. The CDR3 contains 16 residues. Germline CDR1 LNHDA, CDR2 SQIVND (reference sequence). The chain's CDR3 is CASSISHRTNSYGYTF. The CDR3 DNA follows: TGTGCCAGTAGTATTTCCCACAGAACGAACTCCTATGGCTACACCTTC. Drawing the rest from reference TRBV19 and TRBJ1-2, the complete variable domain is DGGITQSPKYLFRKEGQNVTLSCEQNLNHDAMYWYRQDPGQGLRLIYYSQIVNDFQKGDIAEGYSVSREKKESFPLTVTSAQKNPTAFYLCASSISHRTNSYGYTFGSGTRLTVV.

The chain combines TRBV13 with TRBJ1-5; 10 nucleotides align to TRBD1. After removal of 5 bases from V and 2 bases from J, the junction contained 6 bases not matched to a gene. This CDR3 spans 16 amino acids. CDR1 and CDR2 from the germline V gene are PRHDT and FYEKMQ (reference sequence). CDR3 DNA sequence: TGTGCCAGCAGCCTAAGACAGGGGGCGGGCAATCAGCCCCAGCATTTT. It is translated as CASSLRQGAGNQPQHF.

The DNA for the CDR3 is TGTGCCAGCAGCGGCCGACCAGGGATCTCCTACGAGCAGTACTTC. The encoded protein is CASSGRPGISYEQYF. The V gene is TRBV9, the J gene TRBJ2-7; D may be TRBD1 (5 bases). Germline-derived CDR1 and CDR2 are SGDLS and YYNGEE. V gave up 3 bases and J gave up 0 bases, with 13 bases separating them. CDR3 length: 15 amino acids.

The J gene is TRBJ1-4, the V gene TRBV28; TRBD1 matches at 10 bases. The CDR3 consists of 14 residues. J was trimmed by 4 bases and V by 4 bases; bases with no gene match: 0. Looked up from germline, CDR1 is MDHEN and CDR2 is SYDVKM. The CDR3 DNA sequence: TGTGCCAGCAGTTGGGACAGGGGTAATGAAAAACTGTTTTTT. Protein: CASSWDRGNEKLFF.

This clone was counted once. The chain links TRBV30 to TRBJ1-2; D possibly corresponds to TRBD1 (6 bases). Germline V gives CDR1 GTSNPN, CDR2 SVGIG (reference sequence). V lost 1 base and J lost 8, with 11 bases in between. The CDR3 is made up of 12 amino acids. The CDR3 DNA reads TGTGCCTGGAGTGGACAGGTGGAGGGCTACACCTTC. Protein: CAWSGQVEGYTF. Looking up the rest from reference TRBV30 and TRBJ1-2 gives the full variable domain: SQTIHQWPATLVQPVGSPLSLECTVEGTSNPNLYWYRQAAGRGLQLLFYSVGIGQISSEVPQNLSASRPQDRQFILSSKKLLLSDSGFYLCAWSGQVEGYTFGSGTRLTVV.